This is a list of T cell receptor beta chains from one sample in a study of blood T cell repertoires in COVID-19. Libraries were prepared by immunoSEQ multiplex PCR; TCRdb keeps only in-frame clonotypes and omits some of them. The table includes some 51,000 clones, approximately 90% detected once. Material for sequencing was peripheral blood. These TCRs come from a man aged 40-50 years with acute or convalescent COVID-19. Both conserved end residues are part of each CDR3. D genes are given only for firm matches. Not all rows give a size; the values are once, few, many and, for expanded clones, a class.

d_call,clone_size,j_call,v_call,cdr3_aa,cdr3_nt
TRBD2,once,TRBJ2-1,TRBV6-1,CASSDGLASYNEQFF,TGTGCCAGCAGTGATGGACTAGCGTCCTACAATGAGCAGTTCTTC
NA,NA,TRBJ2-7,TRBV24-1,CATSDRIGRDYEQYF,TGTGCCACCAGTGATAGGATTGGACGGGACTACGAGCAGTACTTC
TRBD1,NA,TRBJ1-1,TRBV3-1/TRBV3-2,CASSPSDRGLWNTEAFF,TGTGCCAGCAGTCCGAGCGACAGGGGGCTATGGAACACTGAAGCTTTCTTT
TRBD2,NA,TRBJ2-5,TRBV9,CASSVGGTSRETQYF,TGTGCCAGCAGCGTAGGCGGGACTAGCAGGGAGACCCAGTACTTC
TRBD2,NA,TRBJ2-1,TRBV30,CAWSVGLAGANEQFF,TGTGCCTGGAGTGTCGGGCTAGCGGGAGCCAATGAGCAGTTCTTC
NA,NA,TRBJ1-6,TRBV11-2,CASHHVGNPRSPLHF,TGTGCCAGCCATCATGTCGGTAACCCCAGGTCACCCCTCCACTTT
TRBD1,NA,TRBJ1-5,TRBV7-2,CASSDRTGNQPQHF,TGTGCCAGCAGCGACCGGACAGGGAATCAGCCCCAGCATTTT
TRBD2,NA,TRBJ2-1,TRBV5-3,CARRPKREGNNEQFF,TGTGCCAGAAGACCTAAGCGGGAGGGCAACAATGAGCAGTTCTTC
NA,NA,TRBJ2-5,TRBV14,CASSQSGLRQTQYF,TGTGCCAGCAGCCAAAGTGGGCTTAGACAGACCCAGTACTTC
NA,NA,TRBJ1-1,TRBV10-1,CASMGRGNTEAFF,TGCGCCAGCATGGGCAGGGGGAACACTGAAGCTTTCTTT
TRBD2,once,TRBJ2-1,TRBV3-1/TRBV3-2,CASSQGGGSVRHNEQFF,TGTGCCAGCAGCCAAGGGGGCGGGAGCGTCCGACACAATGAGCAGTTCTTC
NA,NA,TRBJ1-1,TRBV3-1/TRBV3-2,CASSPRPQPQAFF,TGTGCCAGCAGCCCGAGACCACAGCCACAAGCTTTCTTT
NA,NA,TRBJ1-5,TRBV27,CASSFTGKSNQPQHF,TGTGCCAGCAGTTTCACAGGGAAGAGCAATCAGCCCCAGCATTTT
TRBD2,once,TRBJ2-5,TRBV18,CASSPSVAGAGETQYF,TGTGCCAGCTCACCCTCGGTGGCGGGAGCGGGAGAGACCCAGTACTTC
NA,once,TRBJ2-4,TRBV29-1,CRPLPGLSIQYF,TGCAGACCCCTCCCAGGTCTATCCATTCAGTACTTC
NA,NA,TRBJ2-7,TRBV28,CASRQLTGYRISYEQYF,TGTGCCAGCAGGCAATTAACAGGGTATAGGATCTCCTACGAGCAGTACTTC
NA,NA,TRBJ1-1,TRBV4-1,CASSPPVDRGYGAFF,TGCGCCAGCAGCCCCCCCGTTGATAGGGGGTACGGAGCTTTCTTT
TRBD2,NA,TRBJ2-5,TRBV24-1,CATSDPGTSGNKETQYF,TGTGCCACCAGTGATCCAGGGACTAGCGGGAACAAAGAGACCCAGTACTTC
NA,NA,TRBJ2-7,TRBV5-6,CASSWSSVRHEQYF,TGTGCCAGCAGCTGGAGTAGCGTGAGACACGAGCAGTACTTC
TRBD1,NA,TRBJ1-1,TRBV7-2,CASSLVRGQGTEAFF,TGTGCCAGCAGCTTGGTAAGGGGGCAGGGCACTGAAGCTTTCTTT
NA,NA,TRBJ2-3,TRBV5-5,CASSLGAIYTTDTQYF,TGTGCCAGCAGCTTGGGGGCTATCTATACCACAGATACGCAGTATTTT
NA,NA,TRBJ2-2,TRBV25-1,CASRPTITGELFF,TGTGCCAGCAGGCCTACTATCACCGGGGAGCTGTTTTTT
NA,once,TRBJ1-1,TRBV29-1,CSVMNTEAFF,TGCAGCGTCATGAACACTGAAGCTTTCTTT
TRBD1,NA,TRBJ1-4,TRBV7-8,CASSLEYKGAEEKLFF,TGTGCCAGCAGCTTAGAGTATAAGGGGGCGGAGGAAAAACTGTTTTTT
NA,few,TRBJ1-1,TRBV12-1,CASSFRTLQGAFF,TGTGCCAGCAGCTTTAGGACCCTCCAGGGAGCTTTCTTT
NA,NA,TRBJ1-1,TRBV19,CASTLRGGTEAFF,TGTGCCAGTACCCTCCGGGGGGGCACTGAAGCTTTCTTT
NA,NA,TRBJ1-6,TRBV30,CAWSDRAFNSPLHF,TGTGCCTGGAGTGACAGGGCGTTCAATTCACCCCTCCACTTT
NA,NA,TRBJ2-5,TRBV3-1/TRBV3-2,CASSQRRQETQYF,TGTGCCAGCAGCCAACGCAGGCAAGAGACCCAGTACTTC
TRBD1,NA,TRBJ1-1,TRBV19,CASSRDRVNTEAFF,TGTGCCAGTAGTCGGGACAGGGTGAACACTGAAGCTTTCTTT
NA,NA,TRBJ2-3,TRBV14,CASSQEKTLSTDTQYF,TGTGCCAGCAGCCAAGAAAAGACACTGAGCACAGATACGCAGTATTTT
TRBD2,NA,TRBJ2-3,TRBV4-2,CASSQVNGRGDTQYF,TGTGCCAGCAGCCAAGTAAACGGGAGGGGAGATACGCAGTATTTT
NA,NA,TRBJ1-1,TRBV5-4,CASSLGRERMNTEAFF,TGTGCCAGCAGCTTGGGCAGGGAAAGGATGAACACTGAAGCTTTCTTT